This T cell receptor beta chain was found in a study of shared clonotypes between healthy human individuals. Per the germline V gene, CDR1 is LGHNA and CDR2 is YNFKEQ. The CDR3 contains 15 residues. V dropped 4 bases and J dropped 1 base, with 11 bases sitting between them. CD45RO-negative, CCR7-selected cells formed the naive CD8 fraction, which excluded terminally differentiated effector memory CD45RA+ cells. Donors, without exception, were Caucasian adults residing in Nashville, Tennessee. Method: immunoSEQ multiplex PCR; TCRdb's copy keeps in-frame clones and lacks some. The sample records roughly 2,000,000 clones, over 85% being singletons.

This TCR was recovered from a man aged 18 to 29 in good health. Some clones in this sample may be carry-over from other donors' samples. Sequenced: naive CD8+ T cells from PBMCs. The V call is TRBV4-2, the J call TRBJ2-1; maybe TRBD1 (6 bases). This CDR3 is CASSPQGNSYNEQFF. As DNA, the CDR3 is TGTGCCAGCAGCCCCCAGGGGAATTCCTACAATGAGCAGTTCTTC.